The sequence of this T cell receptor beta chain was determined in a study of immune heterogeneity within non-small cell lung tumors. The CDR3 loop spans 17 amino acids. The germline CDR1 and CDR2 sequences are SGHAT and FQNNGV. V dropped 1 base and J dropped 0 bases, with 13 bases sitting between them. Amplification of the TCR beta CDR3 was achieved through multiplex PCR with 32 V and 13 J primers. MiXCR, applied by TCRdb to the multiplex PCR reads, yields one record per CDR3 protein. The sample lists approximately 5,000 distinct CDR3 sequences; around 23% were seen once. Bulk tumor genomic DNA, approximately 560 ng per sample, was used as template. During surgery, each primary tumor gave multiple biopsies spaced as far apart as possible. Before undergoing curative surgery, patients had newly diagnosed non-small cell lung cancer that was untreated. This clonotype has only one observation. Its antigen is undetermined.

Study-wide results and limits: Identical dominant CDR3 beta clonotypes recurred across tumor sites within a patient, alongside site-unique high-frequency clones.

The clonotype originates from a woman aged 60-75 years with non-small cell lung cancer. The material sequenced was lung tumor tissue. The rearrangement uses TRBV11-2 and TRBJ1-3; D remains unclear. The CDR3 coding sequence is TGTGCCAGCAGCTTAGTTTCGTCGGAGTTCTCTGGAAACACCATATATTTT. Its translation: CASSLVSSEFSGNTIYF.